The 21 T cell receptor beta chains in this list originate from one sample, sequenced in a study of monozygotic twins with inflammatory bowel disease. For each CDR3 protein, TCRdb gives one entry from its re-call of the 5' RACE reads, without DNA. The ten most abundant clones cover roughly 2.6% of a sample with about 380,000 distinct CDR3 sequences. The sequencing sample was made of blood. These receptors were obtained from a human donor with ulcerative colitis or Crohn's disease, or a healthy co-twin of an affected twin (not recorded which).

The chain joins TRBV7-8 to TRBJ1-1; TCRdb gives TRBD1 as the D gene, but with no DNA this cannot be confirmed. Germline assignment: CDR1 SGHVS and CDR2 FQNEAQ. This CDR3 contains 14 residues. This CDR3 is CASRRDRDYTEAFF.

CDR3 amino acids: CASSAGGGTQYF. This chain uses TRBV25-1 with TRBJ2-5; the TRBD1 assignment by TCRdb is unverifiable without DNA. The CDR3 runs to 12 residues. Germline V CDR1 and CDR2: MGHDK, SYGVNS.

This sequence joins TRBV12-3 or TRBV12-4 and TRBJ1-6. The CDR3 has 13 amino acids. Here the CDR3 reads CASSLGWNSPLHF.

This chain uses TRBV2 with TRBJ1-4; the D gene TCRdb calls, TRBD1, cannot be checked with no DNA. Germline assignment: CDR1 SNHLY and CDR2 FYNNEI. The CDR3 sequence is 18 residues long. CDR3 region: CASSEGPGQKSTNEKLFF.

The chain is built from TRBV11-2 and TRBJ2-5; the D gene TCRdb calls, TRBD1, cannot be checked with no DNA. This CDR3 comprises 15 residues. The germline V gene encodes CDR1 SGHAT and CDR2 FQNNGV. The CDR3 loop is CASRIDMRGWETQYF.

The chain is built from TRBV4-3 and TRBJ2-5; TCRdb reports TRBD2, a call that lacks DNA to check it against. The CDR3 extends over 15 amino acids. CDR1 is LGHNA and CDR2 is YSLEER in the germline V gene. The CDR3 is CASSLGLAGMETQYF.

The CDR3 sequence: CSQGKGGRGNEQFF. The V call is TRBV20-1, the J call TRBJ2-1; as DNA is missing, the TRBD1 call by TCRdb cannot be tested. CDR1 DFQATT and CDR2 SNEGSKA come from the germline V gene (reference sequence). CDR3 length: 14 amino acids.

The rearrangement uses TRBV5-6 and TRBJ2-7; the D call of TRBD2 rests on TCRdb alone, since no DNA is present to check it. The CDR3 consists of 15 residues. Per germline, CDR1 SGHDT and CDR2 YYEEEE. The CDR3 sequence is CASSFPTGEGHEQYF.

The chain links TRBV20-1 to TRBJ2-7; TCRdb proposes TRBD1, but this gene call is untestable without DNA. CDR1 DFQATT and CDR2 SNEGSKA come from the germline V gene (reference sequence). The CDR3 length is 15 residues. Here the CDR3 reads CSPRGPGRTSYEQYF.

The CDR3 loop is CASSQTGKREQFF. The chain employs TRBV2 and TRBJ2-1; TCRdb's assignment of TRBD1 cannot be checked, as there is no DNA. Looked up from germline, CDR1 is SNHLY and CDR2 is FYNNEI. CDR3 length: 13 amino acids.

V and J are TRBV20-1 and TRBJ2-1; TCRdb's D call, TRBD2, is unchecked because there is no DNA. The CDR3 is made up of 12 amino acids. The germline CDR1 and CDR2 sequences are DFQATT and SNEGSKA (reference sequence). The CDR3 spells CSARAGVNEQFF.

The V call is TRBV12-3 or TRBV12-4, the J call TRBJ2-3; TCRdb's D call of TRBD1 is untestable without DNA. The CDR3 consists of 13 residues. CDR3 loop: CASTPWGGDTQYF.

The CDR3 sequence: CASSPGQGREKLFF. This rearrangement joins TRBV18 to TRBJ1-4. Germline V gives CDR1 KGHSH, CDR2 LQKENI. The CDR3 contains 14 residues.

The V and J genes are TRBV18 and TRBJ1-5. This CDR3 contains 17 residues. CDR1 KGHSH and CDR2 LQKENI come from the germline V gene. CDR3 sequence: CASLPQATTNSNQPQHF.

The chain carries TRBV5-1 and TRBJ2-5; TCRdb selects TRBD1, and the lack of DNA leaves this call unchecked. Per germline, CDR1 SGHRS and CDR2 YFSETQ. The CDR3 is 12 residues long. CDR3 sequence reads: CASGTAQETQYF.

V is TRBV14 and J is TRBJ2-6. The V gene's germline CDR1 is SGHDN and CDR2 FVKESK. The CDR3 runs to 18 residues. The chain's CDR3 is CASSLMTYTFSGANVLTF.

The J gene is TRBJ2-4, the V gene TRBV24-1; absent DNA, TCRdb's TRBD1 call cannot be checked. The germline V gene encodes CDR1 KGHDR and CDR2 SFDVKD. CDR3 size: 17 residues. CDR3 sequence reads: CATSDWTADKAKNIQYF.

The rearrangement links TRBV27 to TRBJ2-3; the TCRdb call, TRBD1, lacks DNA for checking. The CDR3 is 17 residues long. The V gene's germline CDR1 is MNHEY and CDR2 SMNVEV (reference sequence). The CDR3 here is CASSSMVPAGSTDTQYF.

The chain has TRBV7-2 and TRBJ1-6. Germline V gene sequence: CDR1 SGHTA, CDR2 FQGNSA. This CDR3 spans 16 amino acids. This CDR3 reads CASSDGPSSTNSPLHF.

The CDR3 spells CASSLNFGGFGRNTIYF. The V call is TRBV12-3 or TRBV12-4, the J call TRBJ1-3; TCRdb calls TRBD1, which cannot be checked without DNA. CDR3 length: 17 residues.

V is TRBV7-2 and J is TRBJ2-3; the TCRdb D gene call, TRBD1, has no DNA to confirm it. This CDR3 is built from 19 residues. Germline V CDR1 and CDR2: SGHTA, FQGNSA. CDR3 protein: CASSLAFQGRMGMSDTQYF. The full variable domain, with the rest looked up from reference TRBV7-2 and TRBJ2-3, is GAGVSQSPSNKVTEKGKDVELRCDPISGHTALYWYRQSLGQGLEFLIYFQGNSAPDKSGLPSDRFSAERTGGSVSTLTIQRTQQEDSAVYLCASSLAFQGRMGMSDTQYFGPGTRLTVL.